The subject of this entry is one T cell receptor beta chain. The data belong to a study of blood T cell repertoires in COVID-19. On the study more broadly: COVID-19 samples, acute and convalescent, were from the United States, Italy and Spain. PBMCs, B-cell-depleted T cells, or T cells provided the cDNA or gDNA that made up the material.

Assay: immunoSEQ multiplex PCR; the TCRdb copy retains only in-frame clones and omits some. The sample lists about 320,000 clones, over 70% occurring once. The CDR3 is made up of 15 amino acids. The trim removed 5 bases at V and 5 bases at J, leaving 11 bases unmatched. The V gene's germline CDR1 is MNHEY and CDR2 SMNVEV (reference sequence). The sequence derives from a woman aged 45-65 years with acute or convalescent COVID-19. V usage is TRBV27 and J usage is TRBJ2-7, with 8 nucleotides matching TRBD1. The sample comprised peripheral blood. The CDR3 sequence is CASSPYFGQGHEQYF. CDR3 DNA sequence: TGTGCCAGCAGTCCCTATTTTGGACAGGGACACGAGCAGTACTTC.